These 14 T cell receptor beta chains were all obtained from the same sample, sequenced in a study of blood T cell repertoires in COVID-19 (dated by TCRdb to the early 2020s). Library preparation employed the immunoSEQ multiplex PCR assay. TCRdb carries this immuneACCESS record with in-frame sequences only. Its versions omit some clonotypes, under half of them owing to an unresolved V gene in the studies checked, with the rest unexplained. This sample holds under 200,000 clones; around nine tenths were observed only once. The top ten clones comprise around 10% of the sample. The sample consisted of peripheral blood. All receptors come from a woman in her seventies with COVID-19, enrolled during active disease.

The chain recombines TRBV5-1 with TRBJ2-2; 11 positions match TRBD2. The CDR3 spans 16 residues. Trimming cost V 6 bases and J 5 bases; bases outside gene matches: 9. The germline CDR1 and CDR2 sequences are SGHRS and YFSETQ. CDR3 in DNA: TGCGCCAGCACCGCTCTAGCGGGGGGCGGGACCGGGGAGCTGTTTTTT. It translates to CASTALAGGGTGELFF.

This clone was observed a few times. The chain joins TRBV6-1 to TRBJ1-2; D unresolved. Germline values: CDR1 MNHNS, CDR2 SASEGT. V lost 1 base and J 4 bases, leaving 19 bases between the germline ends. CDR3 length: 17 amino acids. The CDR3 spells CASSEVPHRSSGYGYTF. In nucleotides, the CDR3 is TGTGCCAGCAGTGAAGTCCCACACCGCAGTTCGGGCTATGGCTACACCTTC.

As DNA, the CDR3 is TGTGCCAGCAATGAGTTTACGGGCACCGGGGAGCTGTTTTTT. The encoded protein is CASNEFTGTGELFF. The chain combines TRBV2 with TRBJ2-2; no clear D gene. Looked up from germline, CDR1 is SNHLY and CDR2 is FYNNEI. V dropped 7 bases and J dropped 4 bases, with 13 bases sitting between them. The CDR3 sequence is 14 residues long. The variable domain in full, completed from reference TRBV2 and TRBJ2-2, reads EPEVTQTPSHQVTQMGQEVILRCVPISNHLYFYWYRQILGQKVEFLVSFYNNEISEKSEIFDDQFSVERPDGSNFTLKIRSTKLEDSAMYFCASNEFTGTGELFFGEGSRLTVL.

J is TRBJ2-5 and V is TRBV28, with a tentative D call TRBD1 (6 bases). CDR1 is MDHEN and CDR2 is SYDVKM in the germline V gene. Trimming shortened V by 6 bases and J by 4 bases, and 12 bases separated the two germline ends. This CDR3 has 13 residues. The chain's CDR3 is CASRVQGIETQYF. CDR3 bases: TGTGCCAGCAGGGTCCAGGGGATAGAGACCCAGTACTTC. Looking up the rest from reference TRBV28 and TRBJ2-5 gives the full variable domain: DVKVTQSSRYLVKRTGEKVFLECVQDMDHENMFWYRQDPGLGLRLIYFSYDVKMKEKGDIPEGYSVSREKKERFSLILESASTNQTSMYLCASRVQGIETQYFGPGTRLLVL.

The CDR3 sequence: CASSQSSLSRGVYYEQYF. CDR3 DNA: TGCGCCAGCAGTCAATCGTCGCTCTCCAGGGGAGTTTACTACGAGCAGTACTTC. The J gene is TRBJ2-7, the V gene TRBV23-1; TRBD1 is a possible D gene (6 bases). TRBV23-1 is noted as an ORF with a role that remains uncertain. CDR3 length: 18 amino acids. V gave up 0 bases and J gave up 3 bases, with 21 bases separating them.

This chain connects TRBV7-2 to TRBJ1-6; D remains ambiguous. The V end was cut by 2 bases, the J end by 9 bases, with 8 bases between. Germline V gene data show CDR1 as SGHTA and CDR2 as FQGNSA. There are 13 residues in the CDR3. CDR3 protein: CASSLQASSPLHF. The CDR3 coding sequence is TGTGCCAGCAGCTTACAGGCTTCTTCACCCCTCCACTTT.

The chain uses TRBV5-8 and TRBJ2-5; perhaps TRBD2 as D (6 bases). The CDR3 is made up of 14 amino acids. Trimming cost V 5 bases and J 5 bases, with 16 bases left between them. Germline CDR1 reads SGHTS; CDR2 reads YDEGEE. The DNA of the CDR3 is TGTGCCAGCAGTTGGTGGAGGGGATTGGAGACCCAGTACTTC. Translated: CASSWWRGLETQYF.

This clone was counted only a few times. CDR3: CASSYMVGAGYTF. CDR3 in DNA: TGTGCCAGCAGTTATATGGTTGGGGCTGGCTACACCTTC. This chain uses TRBV6-6 with TRBJ1-2, with a tentative D call TRBD1 (5 bases). The ends were cut back, 3 bases at V and 7 bases at J, with 12 bases in the middle. This CDR3 is built from 13 residues. From germline, CDR1 is MNHNY and CDR2 SVGAGI (reference sequence).

This chain links TRBV28 with TRBJ1-2; D is ambiguous. Trimming took 2 bases from V and 0 from J, leaving 4 bases between them. Germline CDR1 is MDHEN and CDR2 is SYDVKM. The CDR3 length is 13 residues. CDR3 amino acids: CASSLTANYGYTF. CDR3 in DNA: TGTGCCAGCAGTTTAACGGCTAACTATGGCTACACCTTC.

The rearrangement uses TRBV5-1 and TRBJ1-2, with 11 nucleotides matching TRBD1. Germline loops: CDR1 SGHRS, CDR2 YFSETQ. CDR3 length: 16 residues. Trimming removed 1 base from V and 6 bases from J; junction bases left unmatched: 8. The CDR3 protein is CASSLNPGQGANGYTF. The DNA for the CDR3 is TGCGCCAGCAGCTTGAATCCCGGACAGGGGGCAAATGGCTACACCTTC.

This chain connects TRBV6-5 to TRBJ2-7; TRBD1 matches 10 bases. Germline CDR1 MNHEY, CDR2 SVGAGI. CDR3 length: 13 residues. V lost 8 bases and J lost 3; bases outside the gene matches: 4. The CDR3 DNA follows: TGTGCCAGCCGGGACAGGGGAGGCTACGAGCAGTACTTC. Its translation: CASRDRGGYEQYF.

This chain uses TRBV3-1 (or the pseudogene TRBV3-2) with TRBJ1-6, with TRBD1 as a possible D gene (5 bases). V was clipped by 0 bases and J by 7 bases, with 13 bases between them. Germline V CDR1 and CDR2: LGHDT, YNNKEL (reference sequence). This CDR3 comprises 16 residues. CDR3 DNA sequence: TGTGCCAGCAGCCAAGATACGGGGGGTACGAATTCACCCCTCCACTTT. Protein: CASSQDTGGTNSPLHF.

The gene calls are TRBV9 and TRBJ2-1; TRBD2 matches 9 bases. In germline, CDR1 is SGDLS, CDR2 YYNGEE. The ends lost 1 base at V and 5 bases at J; junction bases unmatched: 4. The CDR3 extends over 15 amino acids. The CDR3 DNA follows: TGTGCCAGCAGCGTAACCAGCGGGGGGAACAATGAGCAGTTCTTC. It specifies CASSVTSGGNNEQFF.

The genes are TRBV27 and TRBJ2-2; D not resolved. The V end lost 6 bases, the J end lost 1 base, and 9 bases lay between the germline ends. This CDR3 is built from 14 residues. Germline V CDR1 and CDR2: MNHEY, SMNVEV (reference sequence). CDR3 amino acids: CASRVGRNTGELFF. The CDR3 DNA reads TGTGCCAGCAGGGTGGGCAGGAACACCGGGGAGCTGTTTTTT.